The rows below give T cell receptor beta chains drawn from one sample of a study of blood T cell repertoires in COVID-19. Produced via immunoSEQ multiplex PCR; TCRdb's table is partial and in-frame only. The sample has under 130,000 clones, around 91% seen once; the top ten hold approximately 30%. Material for sequencing was peripheral blood. The source of these receptors is a woman older than 75 with acute or convalescent COVID-19. The CDR3 runs from the conserved cysteine through the conserved F or W. A D gene is named only where the DNA matches it firmly. A clone size is listed for some rows: how often the clone was seen (once, few, many), or a class if it is expanded.

TRBV28	TRBJ2-3	TRBD1	NA	TGTGCCAGCAGTATTCTACAGGGGCGAGATAGAGGGGATACGCAGTATTTT	CASSILQGRDRGDTQYF
TRBV3-1/TRBV3-2	TRBJ1-1	NA	NA	TGTGCCAGCAGACCCGGGACAAGAAACACTGAAGCTTTCTTT	CASRPGTRNTEAFF
TRBV5-8	TRBJ2-3	NA	NA	TGTGCCAGCAGTCCGGAACAGGGATCCCCCACAGATACGCAGTATTTT	CASSPEQGSPTDTQYF
TRBV5-1	TRBJ2-7	TRBD2	NA	TGCGCCAGCAGCGTAGCCGGGACTACCTTTAGGGAGCAGTACTTC	CASSVAGTTFREQYF
TRBV18	TRBJ2-1	NA	NA	TGTGCCAGCTCACACTACAGGGACCATGAGCAGTTCTTC	CASSHYRDHEQFF
TRBV5-1	TRBJ2-1	TRBD2	NA	TGCGCCAGCAGCTTCAGCGGGGTATCTAACAATGAGCAGTTCTTC	CASSFSGVSNNEQFF
TRBV7-6	TRBJ2-1	NA	NA	TGTGCCAGCAGCGCCTCTAGCGTCATAAGCTCCTACAATGAGCAGTTCTTC	CASSASSVISSYNEQFF
TRBV11-2	TRBJ1-2	NA	once	TGTGCCAGCAGCTTCGTTACATTTGGCTATGGCTACACCTTC	CASSFVTFGYGYTF
TRBV27	TRBJ2-3	TRBD2	NA	TGTGCCAGCAGTTTACTAGCGGGGGTCGTGACAGATACGCAGTATTTT	CASSLLAGVVTDTQYF
TRBV7-9	TRBJ2-1	TRBD2	NA	TGTGCCAGCAGCCGAAGACTAGCGGCGAGCTCCTACAATGAGCAGTTCTTC	CASSRRLAASSYNEQFF
TRBV28	TRBJ2-7	NA	NA	TGTGCCAGCAGCCAGGGTCGGATCGACGAGCAGTACTTC	CASSQGRIDEQYF